The entry below describes one T cell receptor (beta chain). Treatment described: around 19 received Ad26.COV2.S at low or high dose, single or two shots; 5 received placebo; per-sample allocation not given. Sampling took place 63 days after the first vaccine or placebo injection. Adults aged 18-55 years in Boston included the donor. The length of the CDR3 is 20 residues. CDR1 and CDR2 from the germline V gene are MNHEY and SMNVEV (reference sequence). The ends were cut back, 9 bases at V and 0 bases at J, with 27 bases in the middle. The sample comes from a study of Ad26.COV2.S vaccination and SARS-CoV-2 variants. Study summary: In the study, Ad26.COV2.S was injected intramuscularly once, or twice 56 days apart.

The method was immunoSEQ multiplex PCR; TCRdb's version includes in-frame clones alone and lacks a portion of them. The sample lists about 440,000 clones, 80% to 95% occurring once. The chain uses TRBV27 and TRBJ1-6; the D gene is possibly TRBD1 (6 bases). Sequenced material: peripheral blood, taken in a trial of Ad26.COV2.S vaccine versus placebo. This TCR derives from a person between 18 and 65 years old who received the Ad26.COV2.S COVID-19 vaccine or a placebo. The CDR3 region is CARGSPETGLYPSYNSPLHF. CDR3 in DNA: TGTGCCAGGGGCTCCCCGGAGACAGGCTTGTACCCCTCCTATAATTCACCCCTCCACTTT.